Each of the 26 T cell receptor beta chains below was sequenced from the same sample in a study of Graves' ophthalmopathy and Graves' hyperthyroidism. Amplification targeted the TCR beta CDR3 regions, with RNA transcripts as the source material. HTBI primers served in a first-round RT-PCR, which a second-round multiplex PCR followed. TCRdb re-called the multiplex PCR reads with MiXCR, one entry per CDR3 protein. The sample lists approximately 500,000 distinct CDR3 sequences, roughly an eighth occurring once. Sequencing input: blood. These receptors all stem from a young woman with Graves' ophthalmopathy.

J is TRBJ1-5 and V is TRBV20-1; a possible D gene is TRBD1 (5 bases). The V end lost 4 bases, the J end lost 1 base, and 14 bases lay between the germline ends. The CDR3 is 15 amino acids. Per the germline V gene, CDR1 is DFQATT and CDR2 is SNEGSKA (reference sequence). The CDR3 nucleotides read TGCAGTGCTACCCTGGGGGGTTGGAGCAATCAGCCCCAGCATTTT. Translating gives CSATLGGWSNQPQHF.

This clonotype was seen repeatedly, ten times or more. The J gene is TRBJ1-1, the V gene TRBV28; the D is unclear. In germline, CDR1 is MDHEN, CDR2 SYDVKM. CDR3 length: 14 residues. V lost 5 bases and J 0 bases, leaving 10 bases between the germline ends. The CDR3 sequence is CASSLKTVNTEAFF. CDR3 nucleotides: TGTGCCAGCAGTCTTAAGACCGTGAACACTGAAGCTTTCTTT.

This clonotype was found many times. The chain uses TRBV15 and TRBJ2-7, with TRBD1 identical over 8 bases. J lost 2 bases, V lost 0 bases, and 0 bases had no gene match. CDR3 length equals 14 residues. Germline V gene data show CDR1 as LNHNV and CDR2 as YYDKDF (reference sequence). The CDR3 DNA is TGTGCCACCAGCAGAGAGGGACAGGCCTACGAGCAGTACTTC. Translating gives CATSREGQAYEQYF.

This clonotype came up many times. The DNA of the CDR3 is TGTGCCAGCAGCCTCCCCGATCAGCCCCAGCATTTT. This encodes CASSLPDQPQHF. This chain uses TRBV7-8 with TRBJ1-5; D call uncertain. The germline V gene encodes CDR1 SGHVS and CDR2 FQNEAQ. This CDR3 contains 12 residues. V was pared by 5 bases and J by 5 bases, with 7 bases between.

This clonotype was counted many times. The chain uses TRBV20-1 and TRBJ1-2, with 8 bases identical to TRBD1. The V segment lost 5 bases and the J segment 4 bases; nucleotides outside the gene matches: 6. The CDR3 covers 13 residues. Germline CDR1 and CDR2: DFQATT and SNEGSKA (reference sequence). As DNA, the CDR3 is TGCAGTGCTTGGACAGGGATTGCCTATGGCTACACCTTC. Its protein is CSAWTGIAYGYTF.

This clonotype has ten or more counts. The V and J genes are TRBV27 and TRBJ2-7; D gene ambiguous. Germline V gene lookup returns CDR1 MNHEY and CDR2 SMNVEV (reference sequence). CDR3 length equals 14 residues. V shed 0 bases and J shed 3 bases, with 9 bases lying between them. The CDR3 reads CASSLSANNYEQYF. The CDR3 DNA follows: TGTGCCAGCAGTTTATCGGCGAACAACTACGAGCAGTACTTC.

This clonotype came up many times. The rearrangement links TRBV19 to TRBJ1-1; possible D gene TRBD1, 6 bases. Germline CDR1 is LNHDA and CDR2 is SQIVND (reference sequence). This CDR3 has 13 amino acids. Trimming removed 4 bases at V and 3 bases at J, with 9 bases between. CDR3 bases: TGTGCCAGTAGTACCACAGGGTACACTGAAGCTTTCTTT. The encoded protein is CASSTTGYTEAFF.

This clonotype was recorded many times. The V call is TRBV28, the J call TRBJ2-7, with D maybe TRBD1 (5 bases). Trimming left V 7 bases short and J 6 bases short, with 22 bases between. The CDR3 has 15 residues. CDR1 and CDR2 from the germline V gene are MDHEN and SYDVKM. CDR3 sequence (DNA): TGTGCCAGCATCCAGGGTGGGCAGGGAAGGTCCGAGCAGTACTTC. It codes for CASIQGGQGRSEQYF.

This clonotype was seen ten or more times. V and J are TRBV7-9 and TRBJ2-7; 7 bases are a match to TRBD2. V was clipped by 5 bases and J by 2 bases; unmatched bases: 6. This CDR3 is 14 amino acids long. The germline gives CDR1 SEHNR, CDR2 FQNEAQ (reference sequence). The CDR3 nucleotides read TGTGCCAGCAGCGAAACAGCGGGACCCTACGAGCAGTACTTC. Translation gives CASSETAGPYEQYF.

This clonotype has a handful of counts. The J gene is TRBJ1-2, the V gene TRBV7-9; D gene uncertain. Germline V gene data show CDR1 as SEHNR and CDR2 as FQNEAQ (reference sequence). This CDR3 comprises 13 residues. The V end was cut by 5 bases, the J end by 4 bases, with 11 bases between. This CDR3 reads CASSPARSYGYTF. CDR3 DNA: TGTGCCAGCAGCCCCGCCAGGAGCTATGGCTACACCTTC.

On this clonotype itself: Sequence at one end of the junction differs from germline and may be a read error. This rearrangement joins TRBV12-3 or TRBV12-4 to TRBJ2-7; weak D call: TRBD2 (5 bases). The CDR3 runs to 14 residues. The CDR3 nucleotides read TGTGCCAGCAGTCGGCGGGTCAGGTCCTACGATCAGTACTTC. Translated, it gives CASSRRVRSYDQYF.

With respect to this clonotype: This may come from a read error, since a much larger clone is one base off. This chain links TRBV15 with TRBJ2-7; D ambiguous. The CDR3 has 13 residues. V gave up 0 bases and J gave up 3 bases, with 6 bases separating them. Germline CDR1 reads LNHNV; CDR2 reads YYDKDF (reference sequence). The CDR3: CATSRDSCYEQYF. CDR3 nucleotide sequence: TGTGCCACCAGCAGAGATTCTTGCTACGAGCAGTACTTC. The full variable domain, its missing parts supplied by reference TRBV15 and TRBJ2-7, is DAMVIQNPRYQVTQFGKPVTLSCSQTLNHNVMYWYQQKSSQAPKLLFHYYDKDFNNEADTPDNFQSRRPNTSFCFLDIRSPGLGDTAMYLCATSRDSCYEQYFGPGTRLTVT.

The rearrangement joins TRBV7-2 to TRBJ1-2; no reliable D call. The germline gives CDR1 SGHTA, CDR2 FQGNSA. The V end lost 2 bases, the J end lost 6 bases, and 13 bases lay between the germline ends. This CDR3 is built from 14 residues. The CDR3 nucleotides are TGTGCCAGCAGCTTAACGGGCCAAAGTCATGGCTACACCTTC. As protein: CASSLTGQSHGYTF. Drawing the rest from reference TRBV7-2 and TRBJ1-2, the complete variable domain is GAGVSQSPSNKVTEKGKDVELRCDPISGHTALYWYRQSLGQGLEFLIYFQGNSAPDKSGLPSDRFSAERTGGSVSTLTIQRTQQEDSAVYLCASSLTGQSHGYTFGSGTRLTVV.

This clonotype was counted at least ten times. This chain joins TRBV11-2 and TRBJ1-3; 7 nucleotides line up with TRBD1. J gave up 9 bases and V 5 bases, and 13 bases lay outside the gene matches. The CDR3 runs to 15 residues. CDR1 is SGHAT, CDR2 FQNNGV, per germline. The CDR3 protein is CASSRITGARGTIYF. As DNA, the CDR3 is TGTGCCAGCAGCCGAATCACAGGGGCCCGGGGCACCATATATTTT.

The CDR3 region has the DNA TGTGCCAGCAGCCGCCGGACTAGCGGGAGGGCCAGCTACGAGCAGTACTTC. Translating gives CASSRRTSGRASYEQYF. The chain joins TRBV13 to TRBJ2-7; 15 bases line up with TRBD2. J was trimmed by 3 bases and V by 5 bases; bases with no gene match: 8. CDR3 length: 17 amino acids. Germline V gene data show CDR1 as PRHDT and CDR2 as FYEKMQ (reference sequence).

Many counts were recorded for this clonotype. The chain combines TRBV12-3 or TRBV12-4 with TRBJ1-1; D perhaps matches TRBD1 (5 bases). The CDR3 is made up of 16 amino acids. V lost 6 bases and J 5 bases, leaving 22 bases between the germline ends. CDR3 bases: TGTGCCAGCAGCCGAGAGTTAGGGGTAGGAGGAACTGAAGCTTTCTTT. Translating it yields CASSRELGVGGTEAFF.

Many counts were recorded for this clonotype. The V and J genes are TRBV6-5 and TRBJ2-7; D is perhaps TRBD2 (5 bases). Germline lookup yields CDR1 MNHEY and CDR2 SVGAGI. The CDR3 loop spans 14 amino acids. V shed 6 bases and J shed 5 bases, with 17 bases lying between them. The CDR3 nucleotides are TGTGCCAGCAGAAGTGGAGGAGGTATAAACGAGCAGTACTTC. Amino acid sequence: CASRSGGGINEQYF.

This clonotype was detected many times. The genes are TRBV27 and TRBJ2-7; maybe TRBD2 (6 bases). CDR1 and CDR2 from the germline V gene are MNHEY and SMNVEV (reference sequence). This CDR3 comprises 15 residues. Trimming took 2 bases from V and 2 from J, leaving 13 bases between them. The chain's CDR3 is CASSLGTGATYEQYF. The CDR3 DNA reads as TGTGCCAGCAGTTTAGGTACGGGAGCGACCTACGAGCAGTACTTC.

This clonotype has more than one count but fewer than ten. The rearrangement links TRBV20-1 to TRBJ2-7; D might be TRBD1 (7 bases). Trimming shortened V by 3 bases and J by 6 bases, and 15 bases separated the two germline ends. In germline, CDR1 is DFQATT, CDR2 SNEGSKA (reference sequence). CDR3 length: 13 residues. For the CDR3, the DNA is TGCAGTGCTAGCTCCCCGCAGGGGGGCGAGCAGTACTTC. Translated: CSASSPQGGEQYF.

This clonotype was seen at least ten times. The chain joins TRBV6-1 to TRBJ1-1, with D tentatively TRBD1 (5 bases). CDR1 MNHNS and CDR2 SASEGT come from the germline V gene. V lost 3 bases and J lost 0, with 8 bases in between. The CDR3 extends over 14 amino acids. The CDR3 sequence: CASSEAGLNTEAFF. The CDR3 region has the DNA TGTGCCAGCAGTGAGGCAGGGTTGAACACTGAAGCTTTCTTT.

This clonotype was detected ten times or more. The chain uses TRBV11-2 and TRBJ2-7; 8 bases are shared with TRBD1. Germline-derived CDR1 and CDR2 are SGHAT and FQNNGV. CDR3 length: 15 amino acids. Trimming cost V 2 bases and J 4 bases; bases outside gene matches: 7. The CDR3 is CASSLIGQGPYEQYF. The CDR3 nucleotides read TGTGCCAGCAGCTTAATAGGACAGGGACCTTACGAGCAGTACTTC.

This clonotype was recorded many times. The chain employs TRBV6-5 and TRBJ2-7, with D unclear. In germline, CDR1 is MNHEY, CDR2 SVGAGI. Deletions cut 3 bases from V and 2 bases from J, with 8 bases between. The CDR3 has 13 residues. This CDR3 is CASSYAGAYEQYF. CDR3 DNA sequence: TGTGCCAGCAGTTATGCCGGAGCCTACGAGCAGTACTTC.

This clonotype was picked up many times. The chain joins TRBV24-1 to TRBJ2-5; D call uncertain. Germline values: CDR1 KGHDR, CDR2 SFDVKD. Deletions cut 3 bases from V and 4 bases from J, with 14 bases between. The CDR3 is made up of 15 amino acids. The CDR3 sequence: CATSDSDLIGETQYF. Here the CDR3 DNA reads TGTGCCACCAGTGATAGTGACTTGATCGGAGAGACCCAGTACTTC.

This chain uses TRBV7-3 with TRBJ2-5; D not certain. CDR3 length equals 15 residues. Germline CDR1 reads SGHTA; CDR2 reads FQGTGA. V was shortened by 3 bases and J by 4 bases, with 15 bases between the two germline ends. The CDR3 DNA follows: TGTGCCAGCAGCTTTTCAGCCTCGATGGCAGAGACCCAGTACTTC. It is translated as CASSFSASMAETQYF.

This clonotype was seen more than once but under ten times. J is TRBJ1-2 and V is TRBV6-1; possible D gene TRBD1, 5 bases. V was cut by 6 bases and J by 7 bases, with 18 bases left in between. Germline loops: CDR1 MNHNS, CDR2 SASEGT. The CDR3 has 14 residues. In nucleotides, the CDR3 is TGTGCCAGCAGGAGCCGTGCAGAAAGGGGTGGCTACACCTTC. It encodes CASRSRAERGGYTF.

Ten or more counts support this clonotype. The chain carries TRBV12-3 or TRBV12-4 and TRBJ2-7, with D tentatively TRBD1 (6 bases). The CDR3 is made up of 14 amino acids. V gave up 6 bases and J gave up 3 bases, with 15 bases separating them. CDR3: CASSPGASDYEQYF. CDR3 coding DNA: TGTGCCAGCAGCCCAGGGGCCAGTGACTACGAGCAGTACTTC.